One sample yielded the 6 T cell receptor beta chains listed below, sequenced in a study of blood T cell repertoires in COVID-19. Data came from immunoSEQ multiplex PCR; TCRdb stores just in-frame clones and leaves some out. The sample records just under 350,000 clones, around 80% being singletons. Sequencing was performed on peripheral blood. These receptors came from a man younger than 45 with active or convalescent COVID-19.

The chain is built from TRBV5-4 and TRBJ1-1; D is possibly TRBD1 (5 bases). Germline lookup yields CDR1 SGHNT and CDR2 YYREEE (reference sequence). This CDR3 is 17 amino acids long. With 5 bases removed from V and 1 base from J, the gap between germline ends came to 21 bases. CDR3 in DNA: TGTGCCAGCAGTTCCCCGGGGGGGTCCTACGCGAACACTGAAGCTTTCTTT. The encoded protein is CASSSPGGSYANTEAFF.

J is TRBJ1-1 and V is TRBV7-3; D may be TRBD1 (5 bases). Trimming stripped 3 bases from V and 1 base from J, with 12 bases between. CDR3 size: 15 residues. Germline V CDR1 and CDR2: SGHTA, FQGTGA. CDR3: CASSFRLGANTEAFF. DNA for the CDR3: TGTGCCAGCAGCTTCCGCCTTGGGGCGAACACTGAAGCTTTCTTT.

V is TRBV2 and J is TRBJ2-7, with 11 positions matching TRBD1. This CDR3 is built from 14 residues. Germline CDR1 SNHLY, CDR2 FYNNEI. The J segment lost 5 bases and the V segment lost 9 bases, leaving 9 bases of the junction unmatched. CDR3 coding DNA: TGTGCCAGTCGTCCGGACAGGGGGCTGAACGAGCAGTACTTC. It translates to CASRPDRGLNEQYF.

V gene TRBV12-3 or TRBV12-4 combines with J gene TRBJ2-3; D gene ambiguous. V lost 6 bases and J lost 3, with 10 bases in between. The CDR3 runs 13 residues. CDR3 residues: CASRWATTDTQYF. DNA for the CDR3: TGTGCCAGCAGGTGGGCCACAACAGATACGCAGTATTTT.

The rearrangement uses TRBV28 and TRBJ2-2, with a tentative D call TRBD1 (5 bases). Trimming left V 4 bases short and J 10 bases short, with 10 bases between. This CDR3 comprises 12 residues. Germline assignment: CDR1 MDHEN and CDR2 SYDVKM. The CDR3 spells CASSSGWEELFF. The DNA of the CDR3 is TGTGCCAGCAGTTCAGGGTGGGAGGAGCTGTTTTTT.

The gene calls are TRBV5-1 and TRBJ2-3; D remains ambiguous. Trimming took off 3 bases at V and 6 bases at J, with 14 bases between the two ends. Germline loops: CDR1 SGHRS, CDR2 YFSETQ. CDR3 length equals 14 residues. CDR3 nucleotide sequence: TGCGCCAGCAGCTCCTCGGCAGGAACGGATACGCAGTATTTT. It specifies CASSSSAGTDTQYF.